This T cell receptor (beta chain) is from a study of T cell responses to AZD1222 COVID-19 vaccine. Study information: Researchers grouped second doses given at about 4 or about 12 weeks into one pool. Study-level findings and limits: Repertoires were obtained only post-peak T cell response. CD4 TCRs covered the whole spike, strongest at regions 160-218 and 743-854.

Germline CDR1 is MNHEY and CDR2 is SMNVEV (reference sequence). Trimming cost V 8 bases and J 7 bases, with 21 bases left between them. CDR3 length equals 16 residues. Some clones are missing from TCRdb's copy, which holds only in-frame ones; the method was immunoSEQ multiplex PCR. This sample has 85,000 to 110,000 clones; 90% to 95% occur once, and the top ten carry 45%. Worth noting for this clone: Its target is unknown.

The specimen was peripheral blood, collected on day 0 of AZD1222 vaccination. This TCR derives from an adult in good health. J is TRBJ1-6 and V is TRBV27, with unresolved D. This CDR3 is CASRFGGSRGNSPLHF. DNA for the CDR3: TGTGCCAGCCGATTCGGCGGGTCCCGAGGGAATTCACCCCTCCACTTT.